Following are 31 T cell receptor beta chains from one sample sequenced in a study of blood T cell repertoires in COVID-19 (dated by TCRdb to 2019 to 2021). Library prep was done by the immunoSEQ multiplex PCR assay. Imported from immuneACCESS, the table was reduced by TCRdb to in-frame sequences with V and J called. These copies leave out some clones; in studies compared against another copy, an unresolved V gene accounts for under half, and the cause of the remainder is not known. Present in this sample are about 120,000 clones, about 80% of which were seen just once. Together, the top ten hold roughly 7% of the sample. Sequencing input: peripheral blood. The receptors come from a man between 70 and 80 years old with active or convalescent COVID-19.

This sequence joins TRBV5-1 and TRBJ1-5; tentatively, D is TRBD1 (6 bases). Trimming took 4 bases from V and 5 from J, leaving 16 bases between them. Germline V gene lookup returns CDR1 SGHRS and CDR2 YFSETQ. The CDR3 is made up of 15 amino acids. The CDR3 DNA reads TGCGCCAGCAGCCCGGGGGGGGGCGCGTATCAGCCCCAGCATTTT. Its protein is CASSPGGGAYQPQHF.

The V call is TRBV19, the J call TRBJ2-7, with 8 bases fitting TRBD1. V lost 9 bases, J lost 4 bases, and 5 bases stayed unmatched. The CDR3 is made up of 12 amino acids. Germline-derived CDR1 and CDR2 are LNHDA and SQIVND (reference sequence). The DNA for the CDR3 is TGTGCCAGCGGACAGGGCCCATACGAGCAGTACTTC. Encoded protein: CASGQGPYEQYF.

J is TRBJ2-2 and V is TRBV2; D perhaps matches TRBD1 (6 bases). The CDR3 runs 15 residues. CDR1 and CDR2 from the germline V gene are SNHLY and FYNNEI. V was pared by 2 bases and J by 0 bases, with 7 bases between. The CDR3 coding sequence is TGTGCCAGCAGTGAAAGGACAGCGAACACCGGGGAGCTGTTTTTT. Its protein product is CASSERTANTGELFF.

CDR3 sequence reads: CASSPGTGGYNEQFF. DNA for the CDR3: TGTGCCAGCTCACCAGGGACAGGGGGCTACAATGAGCAGTTCTTC. J is TRBJ2-1 and V is TRBV18, with 11 bases aligning to TRBD1. The CDR3 extends over 15 amino acids. V shed 2 bases, J shed 3 bases, and the junction held 0 bases outside the gene matches. Germline values: CDR1 KGHSH, CDR2 LQKENI.

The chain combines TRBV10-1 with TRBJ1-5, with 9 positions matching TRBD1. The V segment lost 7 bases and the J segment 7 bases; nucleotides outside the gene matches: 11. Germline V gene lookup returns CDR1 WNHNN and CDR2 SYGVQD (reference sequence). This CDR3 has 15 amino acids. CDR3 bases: TGCGCCAGCAACGGAACAGGGGGCGGCGAACAGCCCCAGCATTTT. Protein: CASNGTGGGEQPQHF.

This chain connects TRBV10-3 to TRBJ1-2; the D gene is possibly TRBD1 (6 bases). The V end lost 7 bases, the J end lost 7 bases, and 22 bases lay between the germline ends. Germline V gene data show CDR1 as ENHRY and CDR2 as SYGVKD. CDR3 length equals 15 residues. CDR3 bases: TGTGCCATCAAGGAGCAAATAACAGGGTTAGTTGGCTACACCTTC. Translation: CAIKEQITGLVGYTF.

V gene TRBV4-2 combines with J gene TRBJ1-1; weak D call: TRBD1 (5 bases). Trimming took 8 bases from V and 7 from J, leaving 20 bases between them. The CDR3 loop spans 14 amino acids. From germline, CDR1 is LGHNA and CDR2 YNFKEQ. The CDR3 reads CASLGEGHRSEAFF. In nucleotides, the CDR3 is TGTGCCAGCTTGGGGGAGGGGCACAGAAGTGAAGCTTTCTTT.

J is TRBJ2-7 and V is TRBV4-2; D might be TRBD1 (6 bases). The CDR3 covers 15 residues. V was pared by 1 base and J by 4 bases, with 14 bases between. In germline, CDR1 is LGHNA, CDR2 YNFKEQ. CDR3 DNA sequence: TGTGCCAGCAGCCAAGTCGACGCAGGGGAGTACGAGCAGTACTTC. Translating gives CASSQVDAGEYEQYF.

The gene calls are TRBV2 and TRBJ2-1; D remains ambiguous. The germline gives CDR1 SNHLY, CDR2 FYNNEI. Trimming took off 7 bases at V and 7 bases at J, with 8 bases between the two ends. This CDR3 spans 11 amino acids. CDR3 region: CASIVRNEQFF. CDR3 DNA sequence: TGTGCCAGCATCGTTAGAAATGAGCAGTTCTTC.

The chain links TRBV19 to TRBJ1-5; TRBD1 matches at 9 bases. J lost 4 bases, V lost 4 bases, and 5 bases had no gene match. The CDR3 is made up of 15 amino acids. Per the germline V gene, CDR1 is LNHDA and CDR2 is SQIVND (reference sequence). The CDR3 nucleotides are TGTGCCAGTAGTAAAGGACAGGGGATAAATCAGCCCCAGCATTTT. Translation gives CASSKGQGINQPQHF.

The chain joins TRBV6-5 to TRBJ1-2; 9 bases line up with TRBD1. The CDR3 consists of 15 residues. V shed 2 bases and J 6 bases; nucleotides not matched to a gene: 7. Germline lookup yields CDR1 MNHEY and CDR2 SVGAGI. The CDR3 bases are TGTGCCAGCAGTTACGCTATGACAGGGGGAAATGGCTACACCTTC. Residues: CASSYAMTGGNGYTF.

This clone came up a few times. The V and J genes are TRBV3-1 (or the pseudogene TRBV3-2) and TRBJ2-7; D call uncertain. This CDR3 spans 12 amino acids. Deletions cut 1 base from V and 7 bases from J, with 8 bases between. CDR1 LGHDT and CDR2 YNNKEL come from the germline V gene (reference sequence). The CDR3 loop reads CASSQAPREQYF. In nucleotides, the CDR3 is TGTGCCAGCAGCCAAGCTCCTCGGGAGCAGTACTTC.

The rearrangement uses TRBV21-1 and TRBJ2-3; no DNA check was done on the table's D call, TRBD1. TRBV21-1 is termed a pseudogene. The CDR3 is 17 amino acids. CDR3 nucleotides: TGTGCCAGCAGGCCGGGACAGGGGGACGCTTGGGCAGATACGCAGTATTTT. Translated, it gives CASRPGQGDAWADTQYF.

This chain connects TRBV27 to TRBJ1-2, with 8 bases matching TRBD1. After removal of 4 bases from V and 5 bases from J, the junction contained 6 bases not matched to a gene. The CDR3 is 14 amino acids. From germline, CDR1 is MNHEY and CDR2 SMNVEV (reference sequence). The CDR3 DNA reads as TGTGCCAGCAGTTCCGCGGGACAGGTATATGGCTACACCTTC. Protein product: CASSSAGQVYGYTF.

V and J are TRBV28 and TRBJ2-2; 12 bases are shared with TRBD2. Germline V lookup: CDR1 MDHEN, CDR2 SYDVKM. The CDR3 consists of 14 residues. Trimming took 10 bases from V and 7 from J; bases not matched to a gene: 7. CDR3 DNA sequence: TGTGCCACCACGCCGGGACTAGCGGGCGGGGAGCTGTTTTTT. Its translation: CATTPGLAGGELFF.

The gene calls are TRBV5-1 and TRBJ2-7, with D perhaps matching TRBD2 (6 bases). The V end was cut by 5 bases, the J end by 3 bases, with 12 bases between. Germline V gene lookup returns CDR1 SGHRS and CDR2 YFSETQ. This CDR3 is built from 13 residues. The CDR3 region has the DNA TGCGCCAGCAGGGTAGCGGAAGTCTACGAGCAGTACTTC. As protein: CASRVAEVYEQYF.

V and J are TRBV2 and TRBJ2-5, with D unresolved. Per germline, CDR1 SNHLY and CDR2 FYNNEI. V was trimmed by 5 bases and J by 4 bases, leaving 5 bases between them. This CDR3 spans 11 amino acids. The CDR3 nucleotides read TGTGCCAGCAGTCGCAGAGAGACCCAGTACTTC. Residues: CASSRRETQYF.

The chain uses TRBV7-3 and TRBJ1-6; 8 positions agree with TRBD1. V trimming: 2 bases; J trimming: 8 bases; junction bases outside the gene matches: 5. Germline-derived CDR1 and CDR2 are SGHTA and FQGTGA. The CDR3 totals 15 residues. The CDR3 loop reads CASSLYQGADSPLHF. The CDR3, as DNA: TGTGCCAGCAGCTTATATCAGGGGGCGGATTCACCCCTCCACTTT.

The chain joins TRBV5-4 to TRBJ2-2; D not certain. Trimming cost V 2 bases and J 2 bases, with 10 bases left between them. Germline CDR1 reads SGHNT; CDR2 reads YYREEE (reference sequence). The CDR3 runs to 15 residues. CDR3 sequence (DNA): TGTGCCAGCAGCTTTGCTAGAAGTAACACCGGGGAGCTGTTTTTT. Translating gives CASSFARSNTGELFF. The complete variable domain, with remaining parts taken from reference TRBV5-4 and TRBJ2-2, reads ETGVTQSPTHLIKTRGQQVTLRCSSQSGHNTVSWYQQALGQGPQFIFQYYREEENGRGNFPPRFSGLQFPNYSSELNVNALELDDSALYLCASSFARSNTGELFFGEGSRLTVL.

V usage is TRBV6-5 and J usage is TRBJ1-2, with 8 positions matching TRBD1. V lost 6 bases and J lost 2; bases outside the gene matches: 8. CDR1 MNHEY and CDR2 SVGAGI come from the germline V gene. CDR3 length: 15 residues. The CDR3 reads CASRPTGAQNYGYTF. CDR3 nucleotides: TGTGCCAGCAGACCGACAGGGGCCCAGAACTATGGCTACACCTTC.

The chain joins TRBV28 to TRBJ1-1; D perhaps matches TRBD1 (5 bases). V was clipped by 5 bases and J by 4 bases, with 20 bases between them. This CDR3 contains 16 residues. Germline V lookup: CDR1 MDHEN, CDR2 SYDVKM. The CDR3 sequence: CASSPLGQGLFTEAFF. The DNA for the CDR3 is TGTGCCAGCAGTCCTCTTGGGCAGGGCCTTTTCACTGAAGCTTTCTTT.

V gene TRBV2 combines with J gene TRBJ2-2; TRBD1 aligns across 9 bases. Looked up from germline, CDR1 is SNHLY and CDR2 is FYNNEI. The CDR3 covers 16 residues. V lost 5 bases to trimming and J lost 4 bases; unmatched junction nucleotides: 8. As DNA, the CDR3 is TGTGCCAGCAGTATTCCGGGACAGGGTGGCACCGGGGAGCTGTTTTTT. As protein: CASSIPGQGGTGELFF.

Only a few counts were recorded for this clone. The CDR3 DNA reads as TGTGCCAGTAGTAGGGGGGACGTGGCTGAAGCTTTCTTT. Translation: CASSRGDVAEAFF. The rearrangement uses TRBV19 and TRBJ1-1, with D possibly being TRBD1 (5 bases). This CDR3 contains 13 residues. V shed 4 bases and J shed 6 bases, with 12 bases lying between them. Looked up from germline, CDR1 is LNHDA and CDR2 is SQIVND (reference sequence).

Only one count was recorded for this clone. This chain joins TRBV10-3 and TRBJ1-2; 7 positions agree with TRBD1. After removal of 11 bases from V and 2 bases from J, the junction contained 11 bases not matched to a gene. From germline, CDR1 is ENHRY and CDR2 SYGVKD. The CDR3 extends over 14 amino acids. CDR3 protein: CAATDRDSNYGYTF. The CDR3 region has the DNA TGTGCCGCGACCGACCGGGACAGCAACTATGGCTACACCTTC.

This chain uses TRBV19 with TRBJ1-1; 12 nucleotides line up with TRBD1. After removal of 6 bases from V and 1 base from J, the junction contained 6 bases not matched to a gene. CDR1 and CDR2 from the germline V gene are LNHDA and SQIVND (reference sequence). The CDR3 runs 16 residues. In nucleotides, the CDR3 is TGTGCCAGTAGCCCCGGGACAGGGGGCAGGAACACTGAAGCTTTCTTT. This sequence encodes CASSPGTGGRNTEAFF.

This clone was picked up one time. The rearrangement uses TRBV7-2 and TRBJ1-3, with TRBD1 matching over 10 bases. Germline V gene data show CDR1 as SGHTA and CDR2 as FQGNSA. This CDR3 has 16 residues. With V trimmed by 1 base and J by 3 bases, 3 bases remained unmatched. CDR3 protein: CASSLGGQGVGNTIYF. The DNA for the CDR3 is TGTGCCAGCAGCTTAGGAGGACAGGGGGTTGGAAACACCATATATTTT.

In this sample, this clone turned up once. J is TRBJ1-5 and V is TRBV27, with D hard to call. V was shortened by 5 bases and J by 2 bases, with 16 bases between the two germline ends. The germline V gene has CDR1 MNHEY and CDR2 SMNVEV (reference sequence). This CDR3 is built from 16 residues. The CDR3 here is CASSPTMYSGNQPQHF. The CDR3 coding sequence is TGTGCCAGCAGTCCCACGATGTATAGCGGCAATCAGCCCCAGCATTTT.

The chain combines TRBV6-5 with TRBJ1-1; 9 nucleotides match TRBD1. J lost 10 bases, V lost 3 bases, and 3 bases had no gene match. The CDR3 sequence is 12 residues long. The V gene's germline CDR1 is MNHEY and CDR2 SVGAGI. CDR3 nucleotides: TGTGCCAGCAGTTATGGGACAGGGCCAGCTTTCTTT. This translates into CASSYGTGPAFF.

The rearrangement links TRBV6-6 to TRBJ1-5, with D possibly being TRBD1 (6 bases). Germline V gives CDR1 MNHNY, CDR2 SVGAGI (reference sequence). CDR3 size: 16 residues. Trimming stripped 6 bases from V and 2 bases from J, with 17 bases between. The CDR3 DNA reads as TGTGCCAGCAGCTTGGAACAGGGAGGGCGCAATCAGCCCCAGCATTTT. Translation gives CASSLEQGGRNQPQHF.

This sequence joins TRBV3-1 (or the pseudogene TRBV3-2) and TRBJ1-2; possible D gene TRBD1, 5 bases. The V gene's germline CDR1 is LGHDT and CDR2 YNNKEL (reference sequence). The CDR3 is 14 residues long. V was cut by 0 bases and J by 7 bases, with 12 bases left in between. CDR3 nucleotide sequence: TGTGCCAGCAGCCAAGATAGGGGTCAGGGTGGCTACACCTTC. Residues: CASSQDRGQGGYTF.

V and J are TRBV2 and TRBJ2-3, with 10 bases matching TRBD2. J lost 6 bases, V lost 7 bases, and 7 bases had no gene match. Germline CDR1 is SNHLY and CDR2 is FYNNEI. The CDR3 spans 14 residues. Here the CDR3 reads CASNPGLAMDTQYF. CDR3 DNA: TGTGCCAGCAACCCGGGACTAGCGATGGATACGCAGTATTTT.